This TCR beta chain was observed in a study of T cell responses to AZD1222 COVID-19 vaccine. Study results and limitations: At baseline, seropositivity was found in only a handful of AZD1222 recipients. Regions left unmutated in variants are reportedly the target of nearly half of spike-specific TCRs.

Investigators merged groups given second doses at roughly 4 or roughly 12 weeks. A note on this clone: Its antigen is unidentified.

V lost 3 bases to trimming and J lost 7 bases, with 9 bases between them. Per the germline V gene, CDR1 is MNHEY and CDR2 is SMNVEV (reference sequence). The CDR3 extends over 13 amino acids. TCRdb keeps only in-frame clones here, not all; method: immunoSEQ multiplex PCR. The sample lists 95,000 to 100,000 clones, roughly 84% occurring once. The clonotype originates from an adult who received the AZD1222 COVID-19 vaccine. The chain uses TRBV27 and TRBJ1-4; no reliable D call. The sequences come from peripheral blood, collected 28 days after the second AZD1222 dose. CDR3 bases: TGTGCCAGCAGTTTCATAGTAGGTGAAAAACTGTTTTTT. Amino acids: CASSFIVGEKLFF.